The 2 T cell receptor beta chains below were found in one sample sequenced in a study of radiotherapy plus CTLA-4 blockade in lung cancer. Libraries were prepared by immunoSEQ multiplex PCR; TCRdb keeps only in-frame clonotypes and omits some of them. Of approximately 100,000 clones in the sample, more than 75% were seen once. The material was peripheral blood, obtained from a patient treated with radiotherapy plus ipilimumab. The receptor set was obtained from a human donor with non-small cell lung cancer that progressed on radiotherapy plus ipilimumab. Some clones in this sample may be carry-over from other donors' samples.

The chain is built from TRBV5-4 and TRBJ2-3; 9 positions match TRBD2. The CDR3 consists of 19 residues. Germline assignment: CDR1 SGHNT and CDR2 YYREEE (reference sequence). Trimming removed 2 bases from V and 0 bases from J; junction bases left unmatched: 13. This chain's CDR3 is CASSFLLGLAFPSTDTQYF. CDR3 bases: TGTGCCAGCAGCTTTCTCCTTGGACTAGCGTTCCCTAGCACAGATACGCAGTATTTT.

The V and J genes are TRBV5-4 and TRBJ2-3; TRBD2 is a possible D gene (7 bases). V was pared by 0 bases and J by 1 base, with 12 bases between. The CDR3 has 16 residues. Germline-derived CDR1 and CDR2 are SGHNT and YYREEE (reference sequence). CDR3 in amino acids: CASSLVGGHGTDTQYF. For the CDR3, the DNA is TGTGCCAGCAGCTTGGTCGGGGGGCACGGCACAGATACGCAGTATTTT.